This T cell receptor (beta chain) was found in a study of post-analysis software for immune sequencing data. Regarding the study as a whole: Five TRBV segments were significantly more frequent in patients than in controls. TRBV5-6, TRBV5-1 and TRBV20-1 were among these segments.

Comment on this clonotype: Its matching antigen is unknown. A read error may account for a junction end that differs from germline.

The CDR3 runs 12 residues. CDR1 and CDR2 from the germline V gene are SGHRS and YFSETQ. Unique molecular identifiers were carried by the TCR beta cDNA libraries. MiXCR, applied by TCRdb to the PCR reads, yields one record per CDR3 protein. The sample has roughly 400,000 distinct CDR3 sequences, more than 30% seen once. The TCR was taken from a girl under 10 years old with multiple sclerosis. Sequencing was performed on blood. This chain joins TRBV5-1 and TRBJ2-5; D is ambiguous. As DNA, the CDR3 is TGCGCCAGCAGCTCACTTCAAGAGGCCCAGTACTTC. Translating it yields CASSSLQEAQYF. Using reference TRBV5-1 and TRBJ2-5 for the parts outside the CDR3, the full variable domain is KAGVTQTPRYLIKTRGQQVTLSCSPISGHRSVSWYQQTPGQGLQFLFEYFSETQRNKGNFPGRFSGRQFSNSRSEMNVSTLELGDSALYLCASSSLQEAQYFGPGTRLLVL.